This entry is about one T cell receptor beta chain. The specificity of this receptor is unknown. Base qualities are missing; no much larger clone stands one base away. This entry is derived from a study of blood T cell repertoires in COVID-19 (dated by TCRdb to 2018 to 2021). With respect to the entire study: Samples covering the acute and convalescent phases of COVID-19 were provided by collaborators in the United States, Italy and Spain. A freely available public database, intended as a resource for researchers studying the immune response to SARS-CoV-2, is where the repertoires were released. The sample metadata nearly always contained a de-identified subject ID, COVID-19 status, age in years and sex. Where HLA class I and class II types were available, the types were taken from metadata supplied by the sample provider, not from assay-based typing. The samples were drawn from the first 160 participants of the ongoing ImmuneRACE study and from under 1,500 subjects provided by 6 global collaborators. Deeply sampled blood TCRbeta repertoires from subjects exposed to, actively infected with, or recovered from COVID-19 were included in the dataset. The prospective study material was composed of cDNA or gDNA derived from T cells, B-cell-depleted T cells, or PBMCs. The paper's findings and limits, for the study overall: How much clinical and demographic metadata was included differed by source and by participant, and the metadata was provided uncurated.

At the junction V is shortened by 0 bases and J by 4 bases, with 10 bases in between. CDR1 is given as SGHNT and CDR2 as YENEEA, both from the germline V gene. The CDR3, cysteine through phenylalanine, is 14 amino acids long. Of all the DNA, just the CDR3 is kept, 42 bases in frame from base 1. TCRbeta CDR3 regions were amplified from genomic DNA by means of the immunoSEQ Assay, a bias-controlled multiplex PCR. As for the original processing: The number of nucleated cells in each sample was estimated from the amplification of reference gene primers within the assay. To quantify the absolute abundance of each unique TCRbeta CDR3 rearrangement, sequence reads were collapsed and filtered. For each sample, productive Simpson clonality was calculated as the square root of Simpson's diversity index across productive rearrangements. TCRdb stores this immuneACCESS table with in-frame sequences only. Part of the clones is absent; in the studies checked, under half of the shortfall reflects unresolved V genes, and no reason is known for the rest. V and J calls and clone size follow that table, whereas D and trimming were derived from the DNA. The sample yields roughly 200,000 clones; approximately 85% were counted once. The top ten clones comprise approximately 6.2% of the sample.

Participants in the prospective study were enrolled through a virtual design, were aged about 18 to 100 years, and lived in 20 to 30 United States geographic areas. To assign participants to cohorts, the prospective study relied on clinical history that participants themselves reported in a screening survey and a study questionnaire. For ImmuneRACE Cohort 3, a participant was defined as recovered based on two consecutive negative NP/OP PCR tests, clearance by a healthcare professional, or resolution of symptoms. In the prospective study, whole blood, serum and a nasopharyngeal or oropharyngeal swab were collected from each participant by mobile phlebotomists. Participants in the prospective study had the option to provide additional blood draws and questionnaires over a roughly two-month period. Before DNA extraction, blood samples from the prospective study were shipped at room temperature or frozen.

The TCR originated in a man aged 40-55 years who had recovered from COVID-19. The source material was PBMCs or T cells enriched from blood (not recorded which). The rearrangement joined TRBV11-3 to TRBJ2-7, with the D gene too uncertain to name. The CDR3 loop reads CASSLESPKYEQYF. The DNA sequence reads TGTGCCAGCAGCTTAGAGAGTCCGAAGTACGAGCAGTACTTC.